The clone carrying this T cell receptor (beta chain) was recorded a few times. The data stem from a study of blood T cell repertoires in COVID-19. Assay: immunoSEQ multiplex PCR; the TCRdb copy retains only in-frame clones and omits some. The sample includes under 200,000 clones, approximately 80% of them seen just once. Germline V gives CDR1 MNHEY, CDR2 SVGAGI. Between the trimmed V and J ends, which lost 2 bases and 0 bases, there was a span of 11 bases. This CDR3 has 16 residues. The V and J genes are TRBV6-5 and TRBJ1-3, with D unclear. This clonotype was sampled from a man between 45 and 60 years old who had recovered from COVID-19. The sequenced sample was PBMCs or T cells enriched from blood (not recorded which). CDR3 protein: CASSYGSWASGNTIYF. DNA of the CDR3: TGTGCCAGCAGTTACGGCAGTTGGGCCTCTGGAAACACCATATATTTT.